A selection of T cell receptor beta chains follows, all from one sample in a study of T cell changes during pregnancy in multiple sclerosis. Profiled with immunoSEQ multiplex PCR; TCRdb holds only in-frame clones, not every one. There are roughly 93,000 clones in the sample; around 90% occur only once, and more than 2% lies in the top ten. Sequencing used peripheral blood, obtained after pregnancy. These receptors were collected from a female donor in good health, enrolled as a control in a pregnancy study. Both conserved end residues are part of each CDR3. The D gene is left open where the match is weak. Only part of the rows carry a size: once, few, many, or a class if the clone is expanded.

size	V	D	J	CDR3	DNA
-	TRBV9	-	TRBJ1-1	CASSVAQGLRNTEAFF	TGTGCCAGCAGCGTAGCTCAGGGACTCCGGAACACTGAAGCTTTCTTT
-	TRBV6-1	-	TRBJ1-3	CASSEQQGGGNTIYF	TGTGCCAGCAGTGAACAACAGGGTGGTGGAAACACCATATATTTT
-	TRBV6-1	-	TRBJ2-3	CASRSIVGTDTQYF	TGTGCCAGCAGATCCATAGTCGGGACAGATACGCAGTATTTT
once	TRBV7-6	-	TRBJ2-2	CASSLVRGIHTGELFF	TGTGCCAGCAGCTTAGTGAGAGGAATTCACACCGGGGAGCTGTTTTTT
-	TRBV4-1	-	TRBJ2-7	CASSQSRGNRFEQYF	TGCGCCAGCAGCCAAAGTAGGGGAAACCGCTTCGAGCAGTACTTC
-	TRBV6-5	-	TRBJ2-7	CASSYSGTSSYEQYF	TGTGCCAGCAGTTACTCGGGGACAAGCTCCTACGAGCAGTACTTC
-	TRBV5-4	-	TRBJ1-2	CASSVIGTPRRFNYGYTF	TGTGCCAGCAGCGTGATCGGGACTCCCCGCAGGTTCAACTATGGCTACACCTTC
-	TRBV28	-	TRBJ2-7	CASSLPGYEQYF	TGTGCCAGCAGTTTACCCGGCTACGAGCAGTACTTC
once	TRBV7-9	-	TRBJ2-5	CASSGEETQYF	TGTGCCAGCAGCGGGGAGGAGACCCAGTACTTC
-	TRBV28	-	TRBJ2-7	CASSLFRDYEQYF	TGTGCCAGCAGTTTATTTCGGGACTACGAGCAGTACTTC
-	TRBV7-3	TRBD2	TRBJ2-1	CASSQGGLAGGFTEQFF	TGTGCCAGCAGCCAGGGGGGACTAGCGGGGGGTTTTACTGAGCAGTTCTTC
-	TRBV13	TRBD2	TRBJ2-3	CASRKRGLADTQYF	TGTGCCAGCAGGAAGCGGGGGTTGGCAGATACGCAGTATTTT
-	TRBV7-9	-	TRBJ1-1	CASSPTGVEAFF	TGTGCCAGCAGCCCGACGGGGGTTGAAGCTTTCTTT
-	TRBV15	-	TRBJ2-2	CATSTERRNTGELFF	TGTGCCACCAGCACCGAGCGGAGGAACACCGGGGAGCTGTTTTTT
-	TRBV12-5	-	TRBJ1-1	CASGLVDRYRTEAFF	TGTGCTAGTGGTTTGGTAGATAGATACCGCACTGAAGCTTTCTTT
-	TRBV11-2	-	TRBJ1-4	CASSPGGREKLFF	TGTGCCAGCAGCCCGGGGGGGAGGGAAAAACTGTTTTTT
once	TRBV15	-	TRBJ2-1	CATSRGEGTQFHEQFF	TGTGCCACCAGCAGAGGAGAAGGGACTCAATTTCATGAGCAGTTCTTC